The rows below give T cell receptor beta chains drawn from one sample of a study of shared clonotypes between healthy human individuals. Libraries were prepared by immunoSEQ multiplex PCR; TCRdb keeps only in-frame clonotypes and omits some of them. Here the sample spans 1.5 million to 2.5 million clones, over 85% being singletons. What was sequenced was naive CD8+ T cells sorted from blood. All receptors come from a young man in good health. Both conserved end residues are part of each CDR3. Each record gives: J gene, clone size, V gene, D gene, CDR3 protein, CDR3 DNA. D genes are given only for firm matches. Clone sizes are given selectively: once, few, many, or a class where the clone is expanded.

TRBJ1-2,.,TRBV19,.,CASSTFDPYGYTF,TGTGCCAGTAGTACATTTGACCCATATGGCTACACCTTC
TRBJ1-5,.,TRBV6-5,.,CASSPVGPQHF,TGTGCCAGCAGTCCAGTGGGGCCCCAGCATTTT
TRBJ2-7,once,TRBV5-1,.,CASSSVLTYEQYF,TGCGCCAGCAGCTCCGTCTTAACCTACGAGCAGTACTTC
TRBJ2-7,once,TRBV5-6,.,CASSSLGEGPPYEQYF,TGTGCCAGCAGCTCGTTAGGGGAAGGCCCTCCCTACGAGCAGTACTTC
TRBJ2-7,.,TRBV11-3,.,CASSSGTFPDEQYF,TGTGCCAGCAGCTCAGGGACATTTCCCGACGAGCAGTACTTC
TRBJ2-3,.,TRBV7-3,TRBD1,CASSFGDSPTDTQYF,TGTGCCAGCAGCTTCGGGGACAGTCCCACAGATACGCAGTATTTT
TRBJ2-1,.,TRBV27,.,CASSWGTGVGHQFF,TGTGCCAGCAGTTGGGGAACGGGAGTAGGGCACCAGTTCTTC
TRBJ1-1,.,TRBV6-5,.,CASSLGGGIEAFF,TGTGCCAGCAGCCTAGGGGGGGGGATCGAGGCTTTCTTT
TRBJ2-3,.,TRBV7-7,.,CASSHGVLLTDTQYF,TGTGCTAGCAGCCACGGGGTACTTCTCACAGATACGCAGTATTTT
TRBJ2-5,.,TRBV10-3,.,CAISESVAADPGETQYF,TGTGCCATCAGTGAGAGCGTCGCTGCTGACCCGGGAGAGACCCAGTACTTC
TRBJ2-3,.,TRBV6-6,.,CASRLMDGTRDFTQYF,TGTGCCAGCAGGCTGATGGATGGGACCAGGGATTTTACGCAGTATTTT
TRBJ2-7,.,TRBV30,.,CAWSVGSPSYEQYF,TGTGCCTGGAGTGTTGGCAGCCCCTCCTACGAGCAGTACTTC
TRBJ2-5,few,TRBV2,.,CASSGYQETQYF,TGTGCCAGCAGTGGGTACCAAGAGACCCAGTACTTC
TRBJ2-7,.,TRBV9,.,CASSVAEGEQYF,TGTGCCAGCAGCGTAGCAGAGGGGGAGCAGTACTTC
TRBJ1-2,.,TRBV27,.,CASSALMGADGYGYTF,TGTGCCAGCAGCGCGCTCATGGGGGCAGATGGGTATGGCTACACCTTC
TRBJ2-3,.,TRBV5-4,TRBD1,CASSPSKGTGRADTQYF,TGTGCCAGCAGCCCGAGTAAGGGGACAGGGAGAGCAGATACGCAGTATTTT
TRBJ1-1,.,TRBV7-2,.,CASSFGRGEDRNTEAFF,TGTGCCAGCAGCTTCGGCCGGGGAGAGGACAGGAACACTGAAGCTTTCTTT
TRBJ2-5,.,TRBV2,TRBD2,CASSGTSGRFLETQYF,TGTGCCAGCAGTGGGACTAGCGGGAGATTTCTTGAGACCCAGTACTTC
TRBJ1-5,.,TRBV4-3,TRBD1,CASSQDGQAWNQPQHF,TGCGCCAGCAGCCAAGATGGACAGGCATGGAATCAGCCCCAGCATTTT
TRBJ2-3,.,TRBV9,TRBD2,CASSVWGRASDTQYF,TGTGCCAGCAGCGTATGGGGGAGGGCGTCAGATACGCAGTATTTT
TRBJ2-7,.,TRBV6-1,.,CASIPANPHYEQYF,TGTGCCAGCATCCCCGCGAACCCCCACTACGAGCAGTACTTC
TRBJ2-7,.,TRBV6-1,.,CASSETSSYEQYF,TGTGCCAGCAGTGAAACTAGCTCCTACGAGCAGTACTTC
TRBJ2-1,.,TRBV7-9,TRBD2,CASSLGASGRGRSYNEQFF,TGTGCCAGCAGCTTAGGGGCTAGCGGGAGGGGAAGGTCCTACAATGAGCAGTTCTTC
TRBJ1-5,.,TRBV12-5,.,CASGLSDQPQHF,TGTGCTAGTGGTTTAAGTGATCAGCCCCAGCATTTT